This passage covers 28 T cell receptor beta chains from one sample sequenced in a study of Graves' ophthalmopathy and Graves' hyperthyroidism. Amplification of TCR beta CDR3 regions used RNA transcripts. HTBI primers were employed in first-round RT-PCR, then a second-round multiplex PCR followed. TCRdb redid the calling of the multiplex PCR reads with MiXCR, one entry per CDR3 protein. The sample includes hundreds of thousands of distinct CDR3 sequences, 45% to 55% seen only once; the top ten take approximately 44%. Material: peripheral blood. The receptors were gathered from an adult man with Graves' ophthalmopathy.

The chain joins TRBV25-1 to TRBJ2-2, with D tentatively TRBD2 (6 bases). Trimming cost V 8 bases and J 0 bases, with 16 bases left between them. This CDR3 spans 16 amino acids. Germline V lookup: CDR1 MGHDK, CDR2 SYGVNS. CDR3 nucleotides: TGTGCCAGCTCACCACGGCGGGGCCCGAACACCGGGGAGCTGTTTTTT. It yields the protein CASSPRRGPNTGELFF.

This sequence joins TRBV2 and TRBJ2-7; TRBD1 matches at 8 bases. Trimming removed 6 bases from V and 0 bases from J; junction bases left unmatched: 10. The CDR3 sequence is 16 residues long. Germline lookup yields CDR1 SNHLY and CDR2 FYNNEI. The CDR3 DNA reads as TGTGCCAGCAGCCAGGGGGACAGGCCCAGCTCCTACGAGCAGTACTTC. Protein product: CASSQGDRPSSYEQYF.

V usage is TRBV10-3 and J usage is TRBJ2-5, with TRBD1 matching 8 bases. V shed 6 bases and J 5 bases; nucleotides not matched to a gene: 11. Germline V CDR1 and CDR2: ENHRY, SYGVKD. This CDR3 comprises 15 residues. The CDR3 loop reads CAISGQGHTGETQYF. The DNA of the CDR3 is TGTGCCATCAGCGGACAGGGCCACACCGGGGAGACCCAGTACTTC.

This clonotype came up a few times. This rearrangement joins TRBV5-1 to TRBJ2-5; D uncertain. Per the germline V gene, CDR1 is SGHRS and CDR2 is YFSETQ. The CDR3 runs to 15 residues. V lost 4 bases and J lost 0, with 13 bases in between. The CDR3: CASSPDRLYQETQYF. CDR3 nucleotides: TGCGCCAGCAGCCCCGACCGCCTGTACCAAGAGACCCAGTACTTC.

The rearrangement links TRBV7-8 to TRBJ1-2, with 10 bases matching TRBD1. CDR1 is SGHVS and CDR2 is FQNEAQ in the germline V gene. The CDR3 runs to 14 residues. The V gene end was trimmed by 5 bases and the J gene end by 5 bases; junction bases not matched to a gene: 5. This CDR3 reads CASSLDRGQYGYTF. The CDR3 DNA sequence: TGTGCCAGCAGCCTCGACAGGGGGCAATATGGCTACACCTTC.

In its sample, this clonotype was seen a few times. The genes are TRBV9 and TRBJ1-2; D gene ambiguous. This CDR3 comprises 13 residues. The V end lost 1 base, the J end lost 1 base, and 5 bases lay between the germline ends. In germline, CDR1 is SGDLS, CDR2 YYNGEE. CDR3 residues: CASSVSVNYGYTF. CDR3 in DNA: TGTGCCAGCAGCGTATCAGTTAACTATGGCTACACCTTC.

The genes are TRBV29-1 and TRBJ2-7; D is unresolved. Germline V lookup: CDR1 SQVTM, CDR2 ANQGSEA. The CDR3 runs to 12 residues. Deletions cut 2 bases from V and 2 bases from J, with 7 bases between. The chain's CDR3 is CSVELDAYEQYF. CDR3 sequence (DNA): TGCAGCGTTGAACTAGATGCCTACGAGCAGTACTTC.

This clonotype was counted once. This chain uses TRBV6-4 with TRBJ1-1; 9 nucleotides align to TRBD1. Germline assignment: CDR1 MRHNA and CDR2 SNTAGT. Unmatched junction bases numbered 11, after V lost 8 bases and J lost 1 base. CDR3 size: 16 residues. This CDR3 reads CASGTGTGRGNTEAFF. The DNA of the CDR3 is TGTGCCAGCGGGACAGGGACAGGGAGAGGGAACACTGAAGCTTTCTTT.

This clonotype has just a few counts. The CDR3 DNA reads TGCGCCAGCAGCCAAGTACCGGTCGGGCTGGGTCGAGAGACCCAGTACTTC. Its protein is CASSQVPVGLGRETQYF. The rearrangement links TRBV4-1 to TRBJ2-5, with no clear D. The CDR3 covers 17 residues. CDR1 MGHRA and CDR2 YSYEKL come from the germline V gene. Trimming pared 1 base from V and 4 bases from J, leaving 19 bases between.

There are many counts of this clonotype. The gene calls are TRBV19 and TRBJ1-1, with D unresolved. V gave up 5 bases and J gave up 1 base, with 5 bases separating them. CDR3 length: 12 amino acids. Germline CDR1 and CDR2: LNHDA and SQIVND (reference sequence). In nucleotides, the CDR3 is TGTGCCAGTAGTGCTCAGAACACTGAAGCTTTCTTT. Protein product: CASSAQNTEAFF.

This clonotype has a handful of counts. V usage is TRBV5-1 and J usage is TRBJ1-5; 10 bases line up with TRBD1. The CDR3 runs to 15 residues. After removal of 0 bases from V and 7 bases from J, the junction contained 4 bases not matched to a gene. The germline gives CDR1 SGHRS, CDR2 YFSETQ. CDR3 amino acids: CASSLAGQGDQPQHF. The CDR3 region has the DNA TGCGCCAGCAGCTTGGCCGGACAGGGGGACCAGCCCCAGCATTTT.

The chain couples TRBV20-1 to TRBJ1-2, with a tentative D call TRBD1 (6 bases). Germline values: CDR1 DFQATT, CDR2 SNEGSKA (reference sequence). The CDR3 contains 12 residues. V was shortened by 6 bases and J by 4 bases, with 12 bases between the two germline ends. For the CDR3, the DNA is TGCAGTGCGCCCCGGGACATCTATGGCTACACCTTC. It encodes CSAPRDIYGYTF.

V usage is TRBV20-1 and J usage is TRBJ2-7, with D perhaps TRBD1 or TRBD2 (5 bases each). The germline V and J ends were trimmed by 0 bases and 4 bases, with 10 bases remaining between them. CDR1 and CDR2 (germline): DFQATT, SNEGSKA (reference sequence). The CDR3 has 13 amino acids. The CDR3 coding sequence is TGCAGTGCTAGAGATATAGGGGAGTACGAGCAGTACTTC. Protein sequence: CSARDIGEYEQYF.

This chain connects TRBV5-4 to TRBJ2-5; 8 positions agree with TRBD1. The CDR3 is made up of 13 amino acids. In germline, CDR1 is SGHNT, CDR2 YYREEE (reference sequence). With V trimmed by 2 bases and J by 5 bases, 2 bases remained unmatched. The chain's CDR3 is CASSFWTGETQYF. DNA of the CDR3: TGTGCCAGCAGCTTCTGGACAGGGGAGACCCAGTACTTC.

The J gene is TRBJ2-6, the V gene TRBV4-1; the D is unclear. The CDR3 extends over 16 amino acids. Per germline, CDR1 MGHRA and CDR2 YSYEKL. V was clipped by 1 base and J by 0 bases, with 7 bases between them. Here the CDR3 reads CASSQGVGSGANVLTF. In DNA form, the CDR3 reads TGCGCCAGCAGCCAAGGAGTCGGCTCTGGGGCCAACGTCCTGACTTTC.

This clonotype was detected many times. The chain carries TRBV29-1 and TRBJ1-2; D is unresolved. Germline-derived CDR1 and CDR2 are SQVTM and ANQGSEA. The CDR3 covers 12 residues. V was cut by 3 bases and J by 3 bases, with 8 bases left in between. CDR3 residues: CSVDSGYYGYTF. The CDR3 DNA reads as TGCAGCGTTGATTCAGGATACTATGGCTACACCTTC.

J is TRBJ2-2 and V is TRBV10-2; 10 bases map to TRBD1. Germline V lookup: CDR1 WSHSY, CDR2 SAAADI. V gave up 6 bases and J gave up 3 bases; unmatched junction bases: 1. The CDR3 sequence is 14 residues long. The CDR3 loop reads CASRGTGDTGELFF. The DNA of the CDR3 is TGCGCCAGCAGGGGGACAGGGGACACCGGGGAGCTGTTTTTT.

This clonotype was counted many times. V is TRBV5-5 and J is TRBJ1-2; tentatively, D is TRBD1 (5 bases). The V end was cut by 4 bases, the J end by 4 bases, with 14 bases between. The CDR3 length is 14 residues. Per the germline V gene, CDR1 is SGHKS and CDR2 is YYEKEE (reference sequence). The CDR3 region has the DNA TGTGCCAGCAGCCCGGGGACGGGAAGCTATGGCTACACCTTC. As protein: CASSPGTGSYGYTF.

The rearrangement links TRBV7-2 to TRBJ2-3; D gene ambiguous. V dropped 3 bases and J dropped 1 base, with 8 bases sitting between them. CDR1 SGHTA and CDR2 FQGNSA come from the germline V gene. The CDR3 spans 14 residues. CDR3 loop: CASSFKRGTDTQYF. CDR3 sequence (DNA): TGTGCCAGCAGCTTTAAAAGGGGCACAGATACGCAGTATTTT.

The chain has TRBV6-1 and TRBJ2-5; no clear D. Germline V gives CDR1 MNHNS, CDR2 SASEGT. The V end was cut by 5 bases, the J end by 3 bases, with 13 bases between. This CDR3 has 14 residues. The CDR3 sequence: CASSYYSQEETQYF. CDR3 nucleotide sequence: TGTGCCAGCAGTTACTATAGTCAAGAAGAGACCCAGTACTTC.

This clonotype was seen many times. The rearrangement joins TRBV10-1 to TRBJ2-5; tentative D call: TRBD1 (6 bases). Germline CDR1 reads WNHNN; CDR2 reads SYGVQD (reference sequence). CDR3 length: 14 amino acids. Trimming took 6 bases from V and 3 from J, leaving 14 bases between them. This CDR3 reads CASSTGTREETQYF. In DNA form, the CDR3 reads TGCGCCAGCAGCACCGGGACACGGGAAGAGACCCAGTACTTC.

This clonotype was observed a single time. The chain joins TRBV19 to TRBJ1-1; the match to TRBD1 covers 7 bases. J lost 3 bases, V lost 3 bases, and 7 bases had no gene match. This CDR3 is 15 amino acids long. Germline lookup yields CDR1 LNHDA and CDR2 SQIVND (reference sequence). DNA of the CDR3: TGTGCCAGTAGTATGGGTCGGACAGGTGACACTGAAGCTTTCTTT. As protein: CASSMGRTGDTEAFF.

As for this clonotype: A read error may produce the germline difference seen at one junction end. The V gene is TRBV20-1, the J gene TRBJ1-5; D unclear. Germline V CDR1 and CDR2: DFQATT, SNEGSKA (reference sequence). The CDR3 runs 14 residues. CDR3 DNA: TGCAGTGCTAGAGACCTAAATAGCGATCAGCCCCAGCATTTT. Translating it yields CSARDLNSDQPQHF.

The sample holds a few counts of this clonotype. CDR3 sequence (DNA): TGCAGTGCCAAGTACCTCACCGGCACTGAAGCTTTCTTT. Its translation is CSAKYLTGTEAFF. This chain uses TRBV20-1 with TRBJ1-1; D gene unclear. Germline assignment: CDR1 DFQATT and CDR2 SNEGSKA (reference sequence). The CDR3 has 13 amino acids. Trimming cost V 6 bases and J 4 bases, with 15 bases left between them.

CDR3 sequence reads: CASSLAGSNEQYF. CDR3 coding DNA: TGTGCCAGCAGCTTAGCGGGGTCGAACGAGCAGTACTTC. The rearrangement uses TRBV5-6 and TRBJ2-7; 7 bases match TRBD2. Trimming took 2 bases from V and 5 from J; bases not matched to a gene: 4. From germline, CDR1 is SGHDT and CDR2 YYEEEE. The CDR3 contains 13 residues.

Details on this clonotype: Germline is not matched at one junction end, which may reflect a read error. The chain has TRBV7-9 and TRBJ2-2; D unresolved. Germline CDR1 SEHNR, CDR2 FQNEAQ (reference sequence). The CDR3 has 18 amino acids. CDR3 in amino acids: CASSRLQGRGGSTGELFF. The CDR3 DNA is TGCGCCAGCAGCCGCCTGCAAGGACGCGGTGGGTCCACCGGGGAGCTGTTTTTT.

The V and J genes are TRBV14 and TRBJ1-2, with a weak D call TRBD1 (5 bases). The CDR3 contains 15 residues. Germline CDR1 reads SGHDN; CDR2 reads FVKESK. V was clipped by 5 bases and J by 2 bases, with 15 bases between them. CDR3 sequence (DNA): TGTGCCAGCAGCAGGGGCGGGATGGACAACTATGGCTACACCTTC. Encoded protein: CASSRGGMDNYGYTF.

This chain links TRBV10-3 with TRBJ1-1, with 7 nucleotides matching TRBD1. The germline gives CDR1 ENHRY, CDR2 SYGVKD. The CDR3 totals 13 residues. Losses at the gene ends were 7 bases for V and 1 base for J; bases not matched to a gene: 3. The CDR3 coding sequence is TGTGCCATCACGGGACAGCCGAACACTGAAGCTTTCTTT. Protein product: CAITGQPNTEAFF.